The 3 T cell receptor beta chains presented below share a single source sample, sequenced in a study of blood T cell repertoires in COVID-19. The assay was immunoSEQ multiplex PCR, and TCRdb's table has in-frame clones only and misses some. The sample yields 74,000 or so clones, around 89% seen once. The sample taken for sequencing was peripheral blood. The receptors were gathered from a man over 45 with acute or convalescent COVID-19.

The J gene is TRBJ2-7, the V gene TRBV24-1; D possibly corresponds to TRBD1 (5 bases). This CDR3 is 13 amino acids long. CDR1 is KGHDR, CDR2 SFDVKD, per germline. The V end was cut by 2 bases, the J end by 3 bases, with 7 bases between. This CDR3 reads CATSDSRVYEQYF. The CDR3 DNA reads TGTGCCACCAGTGATTCCAGGGTCTACGAGCAGTACTTC.

The chain recombines TRBV9 with TRBJ2-7; 7 bases are shared with TRBD2. CDR3 size: 14 residues. Germline V gene sequence: CDR1 SGDLS, CDR2 YYNGEE. Losses at the gene ends were 0 bases for V and 2 bases for J; bases not matched to a gene: 2. CDR3 nucleotide sequence: TGTGCCAGCAGCGTAGAGGGACTACCCTACGAGCAGTACTTC. Translating gives CASSVEGLPYEQYF.

V usage is TRBV2 and J usage is TRBJ1-4; 7 bases fit TRBD1. The CDR3 totals 14 residues. Trimming took 1 base from V and 7 from J; bases not matched to a gene: 3. Germline V lookup: CDR1 SNHLY, CDR2 FYNNEI. The CDR3 reads CASSEEGGGEKLFF. The CDR3 DNA reads as TGTGCCAGCAGTGAAGAAGGGGGCGGTGAAAAACTGTTTTTT.